This section outlines one T cell receptor beta chain sequence together with its context. The PCR contained 60 Vbeta and 13 Jbeta primers. As originally analysed: Later analysis identified around 85 million unique TCR beta chains, 10 million to 12 million shared. Libraries were prepared by immunoSEQ multiplex PCR; TCRdb keeps only in-frame clonotypes and omits some of them. The V and J calls and the clone size are those of that table, but D and trimming were determined from the DNA. Here the sample table reports approximately 79,000 clones. The CDR3 is 14 amino acids. The V and J ends lost 7 bases and 1 base respectively, with 11 bases between them. Germline values: CDR1 LNHDA, CDR2 SQIVND (reference sequence). The sample comes from a study of cytomegalovirus exposure and HLA in healthy donors. Looking at the study overall: An earlier analysis found 120 million or so unique TCR beta sequences from approximately 190 million T cells. A preliminary data release comprised around 85 million unique TCRs obtained from HLA-typed donors.

Source material: PBMCs. This TCR was sampled from a man aged 40-50 years in good health and CMV-seronegative. The chain recombines TRBV19 with TRBJ1-5, with D perhaps matching TRBD1 (6 bases). For the CDR3, the DNA is TGTGCCAGTACCTCCGGGACAAGCAATCAGCCCCAGCATTTT. Its translation is CASTSGTSNQPQHF.